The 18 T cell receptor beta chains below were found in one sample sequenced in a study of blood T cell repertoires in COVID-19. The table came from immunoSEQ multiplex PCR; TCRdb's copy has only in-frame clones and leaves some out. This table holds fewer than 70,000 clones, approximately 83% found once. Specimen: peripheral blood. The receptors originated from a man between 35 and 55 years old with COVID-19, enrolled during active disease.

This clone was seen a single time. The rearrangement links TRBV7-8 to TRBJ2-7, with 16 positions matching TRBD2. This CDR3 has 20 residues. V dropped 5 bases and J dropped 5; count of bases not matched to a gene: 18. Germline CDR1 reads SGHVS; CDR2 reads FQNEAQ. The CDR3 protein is CASSLIEGTSGGAVGNEQYF. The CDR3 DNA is TGTGCCAGCAGCCTAATAGAAGGGACTAGCGGGGGGGCGGTTGGGAACGAGCAGTACTTC. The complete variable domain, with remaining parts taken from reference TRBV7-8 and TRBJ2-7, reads GAGVSQSPRYKVAKRGQDVALRCDPISGHVSLFWYQQALGQGPEFLTYFQNEAQLDKSGLPSDRFFAERPEGSVSTLKIQRTQQEDSAVYLCASSLIEGTSGGAVGNEQYFGPGTRLTVT.

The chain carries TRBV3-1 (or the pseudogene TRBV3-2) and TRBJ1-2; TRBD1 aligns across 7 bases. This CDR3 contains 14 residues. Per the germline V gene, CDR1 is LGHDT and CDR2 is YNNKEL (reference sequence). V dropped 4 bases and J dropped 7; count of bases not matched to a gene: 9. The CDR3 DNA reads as TGTGCCAGCAGCCTTTTTGAGGGGGCTGGTGGCTACACCTTC. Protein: CASSLFEGAGGYTF.

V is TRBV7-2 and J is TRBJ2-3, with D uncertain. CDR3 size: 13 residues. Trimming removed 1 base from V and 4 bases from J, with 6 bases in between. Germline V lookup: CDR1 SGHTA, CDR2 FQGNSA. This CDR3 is CASSLVGPDTQYF. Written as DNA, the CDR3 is TGTGCCAGCAGCTTAGTGGGCCCAGATACGCAGTATTTT.

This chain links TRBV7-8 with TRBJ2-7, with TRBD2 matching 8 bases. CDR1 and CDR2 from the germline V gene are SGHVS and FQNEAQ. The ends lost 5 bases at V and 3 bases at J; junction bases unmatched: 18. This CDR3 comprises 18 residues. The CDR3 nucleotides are TGTGCCAGCAGCCCCCGCCGCGGACTAGCAATATGGATCTACGAGCAGTACTTC. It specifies CASSPRRGLAIWIYEQYF. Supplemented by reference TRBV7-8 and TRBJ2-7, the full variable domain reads GAGVSQSPRYKVAKRGQDVALRCDPISGHVSLFWYQQALGQGPEFLTYFQNEAQLDKSGLPSDRFFAERPEGSVSTLKIQRTQQEDSAVYLCASSPRRGLAIWIYEQYFGPGTRLTVT.

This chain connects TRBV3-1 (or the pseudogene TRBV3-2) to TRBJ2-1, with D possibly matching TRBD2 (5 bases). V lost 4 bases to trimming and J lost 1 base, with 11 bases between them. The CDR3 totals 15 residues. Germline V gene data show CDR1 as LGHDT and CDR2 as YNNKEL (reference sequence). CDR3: CASSLERWSYNEQFF. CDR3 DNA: TGTGCCAGCAGCCTCGAGCGGTGGTCCTACAATGAGCAGTTCTTC.

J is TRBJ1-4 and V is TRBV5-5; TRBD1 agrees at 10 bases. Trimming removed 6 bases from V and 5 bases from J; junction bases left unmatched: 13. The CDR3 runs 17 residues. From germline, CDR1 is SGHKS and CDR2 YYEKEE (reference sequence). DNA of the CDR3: TGTGCCAGCACCGCTTTTGGGACAGGGGATGGGAATGAAAAACTGTTTTTT. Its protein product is CASTAFGTGDGNEKLFF.

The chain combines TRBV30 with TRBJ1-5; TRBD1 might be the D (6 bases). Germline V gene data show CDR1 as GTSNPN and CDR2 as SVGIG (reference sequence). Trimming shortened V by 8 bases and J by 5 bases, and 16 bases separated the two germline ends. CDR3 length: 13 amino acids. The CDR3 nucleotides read TGTGCCCTCGGACAGTCTAAAGATCAGCCCCAGCATTTT. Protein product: CALGQSKDQPQHF.

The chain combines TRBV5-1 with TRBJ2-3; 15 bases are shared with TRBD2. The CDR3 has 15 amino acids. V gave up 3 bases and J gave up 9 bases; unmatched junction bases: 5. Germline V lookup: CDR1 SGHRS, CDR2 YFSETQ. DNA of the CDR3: TGCGCCAGCAGCTCCGGACTAGCGGGGGGGCGCACGCAGTATTTT. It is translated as CASSSGLAGGRTQYF.

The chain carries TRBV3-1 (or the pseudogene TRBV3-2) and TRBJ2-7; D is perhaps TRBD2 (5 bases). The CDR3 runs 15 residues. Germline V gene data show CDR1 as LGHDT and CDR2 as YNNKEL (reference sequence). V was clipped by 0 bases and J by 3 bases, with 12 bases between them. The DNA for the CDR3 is TGTGCCAGCAGCCAAGATCGGGATTCTTTCTACGAGCAGTACTTC. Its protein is CASSQDRDSFYEQYF.

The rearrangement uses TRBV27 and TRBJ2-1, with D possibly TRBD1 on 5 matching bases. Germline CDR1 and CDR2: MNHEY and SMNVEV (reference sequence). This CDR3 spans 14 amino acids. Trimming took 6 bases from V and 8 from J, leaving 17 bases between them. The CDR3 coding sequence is TGTGCCAGCAGCCTATTCCTCCAGGGCTATGAGCAGTTCTTC. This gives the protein CASSLFLQGYEQFF.

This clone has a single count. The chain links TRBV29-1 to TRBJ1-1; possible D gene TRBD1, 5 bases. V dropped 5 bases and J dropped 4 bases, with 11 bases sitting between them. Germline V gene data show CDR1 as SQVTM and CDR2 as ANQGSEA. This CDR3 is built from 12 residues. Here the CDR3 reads CSVLRGGTEAFF. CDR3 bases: TGCAGCGTTTTAAGGGGAGGCACTGAAGCTTTCTTT.

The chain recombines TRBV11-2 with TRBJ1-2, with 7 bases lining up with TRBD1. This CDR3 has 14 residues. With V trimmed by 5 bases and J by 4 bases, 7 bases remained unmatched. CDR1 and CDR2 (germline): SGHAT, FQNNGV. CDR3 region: CASSLHRDSYGYTF. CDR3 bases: TGTGCCAGCAGCCTACACCGGGACAGCTATGGCTACACCTTC. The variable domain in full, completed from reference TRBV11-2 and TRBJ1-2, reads EAGVAQSPRYKIIEKRQSVAFWCNPISGHATLYWYQQILGQGPKLLIQFQNNGVVDDSQLPKDRFSAERLKGVDSTLKIQPAKLEDSAVYLCASSLHRDSYGYTFGSGTRLTVV.

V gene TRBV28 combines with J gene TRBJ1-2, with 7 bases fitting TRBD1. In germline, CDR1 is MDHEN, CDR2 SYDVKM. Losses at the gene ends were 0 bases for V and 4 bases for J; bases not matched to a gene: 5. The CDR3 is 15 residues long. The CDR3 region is CASSLWDRIIYGYTF. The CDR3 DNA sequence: TGTGCCAGCAGTTTATGGGACAGGATTATCTATGGCTACACCTTC.

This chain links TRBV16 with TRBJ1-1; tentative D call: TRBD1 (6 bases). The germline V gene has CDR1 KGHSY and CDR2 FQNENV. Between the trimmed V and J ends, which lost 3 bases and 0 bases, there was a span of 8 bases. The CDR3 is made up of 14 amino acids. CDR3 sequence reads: CASSHRTVNTEAFF. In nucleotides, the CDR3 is TGTGCCAGCAGCCATAGGACAGTGAACACTGAAGCTTTCTTT.

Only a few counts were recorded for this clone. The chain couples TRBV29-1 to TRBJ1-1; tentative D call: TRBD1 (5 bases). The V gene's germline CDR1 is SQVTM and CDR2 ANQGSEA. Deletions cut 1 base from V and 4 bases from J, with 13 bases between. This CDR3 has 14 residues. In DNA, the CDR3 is TGCAGCGTTGAAGCCTCCTTGGGGGGCACTGAAGCTTTCTTT. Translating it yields CSVEASLGGTEAFF.

The CDR3 here is CASSLLTGYSNQPQHF. In DNA form, the CDR3 reads TGTGCCAGCAGTCTTCTGACAGGCTATAGCAATCAGCCCCAGCATTTT. This chain joins TRBV28 and TRBJ1-5; a possible D gene is TRBD1 (6 bases). The CDR3 totals 16 residues. The V end lost 5 bases, the J end lost 0 bases, and 14 bases lay between the germline ends. Germline V gives CDR1 MDHEN, CDR2 SYDVKM.

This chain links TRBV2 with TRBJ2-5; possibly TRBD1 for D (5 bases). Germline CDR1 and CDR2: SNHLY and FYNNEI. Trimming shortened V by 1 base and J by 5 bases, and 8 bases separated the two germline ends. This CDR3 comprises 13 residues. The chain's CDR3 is CASSEEDSETQYF. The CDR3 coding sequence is TGTGCCAGCAGTGAAGAAGACAGCGAGACCCAGTACTTC.

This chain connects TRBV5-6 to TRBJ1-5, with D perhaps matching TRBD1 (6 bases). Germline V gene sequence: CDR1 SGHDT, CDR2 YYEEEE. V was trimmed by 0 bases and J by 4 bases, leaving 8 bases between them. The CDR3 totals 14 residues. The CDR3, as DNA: TGTGCCAGCAGCTTGGCGCAGGGGAATCAGCCCCAGCATTTT. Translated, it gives CASSLAQGNQPQHF.